Below are 21 T cell receptor beta chains sequenced from a single sample in a study of blood T cell repertoires in COVID-19 (TCRdb year 2020). The library was prepared using the immunoSEQ multiplex PCR assay. In its TCRdb copy, this immuneACCESS table keeps in-frame sequences only and misses some clones. Where compared with another copy, unresolved V genes explain less than half of these, and the others have no known cause. Across this sample there are around 310,000 clones, with around 90% seen only once. The ten biggest clones cover under 1.1% of the sample. Sequenced sample: peripheral blood. The source is a woman aged 40 to 55 with COVID-19, enrolled during active disease.

This chain uses TRBV15 with TRBJ2-7; D perhaps matches TRBD2 (5 bases). The CDR3 has 14 residues. The germline CDR1 and CDR2 sequences are LNHNV and YYDKDF (reference sequence). The V gene lost 1 base and the J gene lost 2 bases, with 9 bases spanning the gap. In DNA, the CDR3 is TGTGCCACCAGCAGAGGGACTCAAGCCTACGAGCAGTACTTC. Protein product: CATSRGTQAYEQYF.

The chain combines TRBV30 with TRBJ1-2; 7 bases are a match to TRBD1. This CDR3 region has 13 residues. The junction had 6 bases not matched to a gene; V was cut back by 5 bases and J by 3 bases. Germline loops: CDR1 GTSNPN, CDR2 SVGIG (reference sequence). CDR3 bases: TGTGCCTGGGCAGGGACAGTTGACTATGGCTACACCTTC. The encoded protein is CAWAGTVDYGYTF. Together with reference TRBV30 and TRBJ1-2, the CDR3 gives the full variable domain: SQTIHQWPATLVQPVGSPLSLECTVEGTSNPNLYWYRQAAGRGLQLLFYSVGIGQISSEVPQNLSASRPQDRQFILSSKKLLLSDSGFYLCAWAGTVDYGYTFGSGTRLTVV.

The chain's CDR3 is CASSPQGLGEKLFF. CDR3 nucleotides: TGTGCCAGCTCACCACAGGGGCTGGGGGAAAAACTGTTTTTT. This chain joins TRBV18 and TRBJ1-4; D perhaps matches TRBD1 (5 bases). The CDR3 has 14 amino acids. Germline CDR1 reads KGHSH; CDR2 reads LQKENI. Trimming shortened V by 1 base and J by 8 bases, and 11 bases separated the two germline ends.

The rearrangement uses TRBV6-5 and TRBJ1-1, with 7 nucleotides matching TRBD1. V trimming: 1 base; J trimming: 0 bases; junction bases outside the gene matches: 5. Per germline, CDR1 MNHEY and CDR2 SVGAGI. The CDR3 is 16 amino acids. The CDR3 protein is CASSYYRGTMNTEAFF. CDR3 nucleotide sequence: TGTGCCAGCAGTTACTACAGGGGCACTATGAACACTGAAGCTTTCTTT.

The rearrangement joins TRBV24-1 to TRBJ1-4; D unresolved. V lost 6 bases and J lost 5, with 9 bases in between. Germline V lookup: CDR1 KGHDR, CDR2 SFDVKD. CDR3 size: 13 residues. CDR3 region: CATSTAGNEKLFF. DNA of the CDR3: TGTGCCACCAGTACAGCGGGCAATGAAAAACTGTTTTTT.

The chain has TRBV27 and TRBJ1-6; TRBD1 might be the D (6 bases). CDR1 and CDR2 from the germline V gene are MNHEY and SMNVEV (reference sequence). V dropped 1 base and J dropped 7 bases, with 14 bases sitting between them. This CDR3 is 16 amino acids long. CDR3 nucleotide sequence: TGTGCCAGCAGTTTATGGGGGAGGGGGTACAATTCACCCCTCCACTTT. It specifies CASSLWGRGYNSPLHF.

This chain connects TRBV28 to TRBJ2-1, with D maybe TRBD2 (5 bases). The germline V gene has CDR1 MDHEN and CDR2 SYDVKM. V was pared by 4 bases and J by 9 bases, with 16 bases between. The CDR3 extends over 14 amino acids. This CDR3 reads CASSSPGRAVEQFF. The DNA for the CDR3 is TGTGCCAGCAGTTCCCCCGGGCGGGCGGTTGAGCAGTTCTTC.

This rearrangement joins TRBV15 to TRBJ2-7; 7 bases match TRBD1. The ends lost 1 base at V and 0 bases at J; junction bases unmatched: 3. The germline V gene has CDR1 LNHNV and CDR2 YYDKDF (reference sequence). The CDR3 has 15 amino acids. The CDR3, as DNA: TGTGCCACCAGCAGAGTCCAGGGGGTCTCCTACGAGCAGTACTTC. Translation gives CATSRVQGVSYEQYF.

The chain recombines TRBV28 with TRBJ2-2, with a weak D call TRBD2 (6 bases). The V end lost 8 bases, the J end lost 0 bases, and 10 bases lay between the germline ends. The CDR3 covers 14 residues. Germline CDR1 and CDR2: MDHEN and SYDVKM. The CDR3 loop reads CASELAANTGELFF. CDR3 bases: TGTGCCAGCGAACTAGCAGCGAACACCGGGGAGCTGTTTTTT.

As DNA, the CDR3 is TGTGCCAGCAGCTTAGGTGGGGCAGGGGCCGGGGAGCTGTTTTTT. Protein: CASSLGGAGAGELFF. This rearrangement joins TRBV7-6 to TRBJ2-2; D perhaps matches TRBD1 (6 bases). With 1 base removed from V and 6 bases from J, the gap between germline ends came to 12 bases. This CDR3 contains 15 residues. Germline V gene lookup returns CDR1 SGHVS and CDR2 FNYEAQ. Looking up the rest from reference TRBV7-6 and TRBJ2-2 gives the full variable domain: GAGVSQSPRYKVTKRGQDVALRCDPISGHVSLYWYRQALGQGPEFLTYFNYEAQQDKSGLPNDRFSAERPEGSISTLTIQRTEQRDSAMYRCASSLGGAGAGELFFGEGSRLTVL.

The chain is built from TRBV23-1 and TRBJ1-3; D not resolved. TRBV23-1 is an ORF, and what it does is uncertain. This CDR3 has 16 residues. V lost 0 bases to trimming and J lost 0 bases, with 9 bases between them. CDR3 nucleotides: TGCGCCAGCAGTCAATCGGCCCGCGGCTCTGGAAACACCATATATTTT. This gives the protein CASSQSARGSGNTIYF.

The chain uses TRBV18 and TRBJ1-4, with D possibly being TRBD1 (5 bases). Trimming shortened V by 6 bases and J by 0 bases, and 17 bases separated the two germline ends. Germline-derived CDR1 and CDR2 are KGHSH and LQKENI. This CDR3 has 17 residues. The CDR3 region has the DNA TGTGCCAGCTCCCGGGGCGTGCGGGGTCCAACTAATGAAAAACTGTTTTTT. This encodes CASSRGVRGPTNEKLFF. Full variable domain (missing parts from reference TRBV18 and TRBJ1-4): NAGVMQNPRHLVRRRGQEARLRCSPMKGHSHVYWYRQLPEEGLKFMVYLQKENIIDESGMPKERFSAEFPKEGPSILRIQQVVRGDSAAYFCASSRGVRGPTNEKLFFGSGTQLSVL.

V and J are TRBV6-6 and TRBJ1-2; a possible D gene is TRBD1 (5 bases). The CDR3 consists of 14 residues. CDR1 is MNHNY and CDR2 is SVGAGI in the germline V gene (reference sequence). Between the trimmed V and J ends, which lost 10 bases and 4 bases, there was a span of 19 bases. The CDR3 DNA is TGTGCCACTCAAACGACGGGGGGAAGCTATGGCTACACCTTC. Its protein is CATQTTGGSYGYTF.

This sequence joins TRBV10-3 and TRBJ1-3, with D unresolved. The germline gives CDR1 ENHRY, CDR2 SYGVKD. The CDR3 has 16 residues. Between the trimmed V and J ends, which lost 0 bases and 4 bases, there was a span of 13 bases. CDR3 loop: CAISESSQAAGNTIYF. In nucleotides, the CDR3 is TGTGCCATCAGTGAGTCGAGTCAGGCTGCAGGAAACACCATATATTTT.

This chain links TRBV5-1 with TRBJ2-1; 10 bases line up with TRBD2. V lost 4 bases, J lost 4 bases, and 5 bases stayed unmatched. The CDR3 length is 15 residues. Germline V CDR1 and CDR2: SGHRS, YFSETQ. Here the CDR3 reads CASSITSGAYNEQFF. The CDR3 bases are TGCGCCAGCAGCATTACTAGCGGGGCTTACAATGAGCAGTTCTTC.

J is TRBJ1-5 and V is TRBV30; 7 bases map to TRBD1. This CDR3 has 13 residues. Germline CDR1 is GTSNPN and CDR2 is SVGIG (reference sequence). V lost 5 bases to trimming and J lost 7 bases; unmatched junction nucleotides: 8. The CDR3 protein is CAWSTGVRQPQHF. CDR3 nucleotides: TGTGCCTGGTCAACAGGGGTGAGGCAGCCCCAGCATTTT.

The J gene is TRBJ1-6, the V gene TRBV7-2; D unresolved. Trimming removed 7 bases from V and 10 bases from J, with 17 bases in between. In germline, CDR1 is SGHTA, CDR2 FQGNSA. The CDR3 consists of 14 residues. In nucleotides, the CDR3 is TGTGCCAGCACGCCACGGAGGGAAGCGTCACCCCTCCACTTT. Translating it yields CASTPRREASPLHF.

This chain uses TRBV28 with TRBJ2-1, with TRBD2 identical over 10 bases. Losses at the gene ends were 3 bases for V and 7 bases for J; bases not matched to a gene: 6. The germline V gene encodes CDR1 MDHEN and CDR2 SYDVKM. The CDR3 is 15 residues long. The CDR3 bases are TGTGCCAGCAGTTTTCTAGCGGGAGAGGGGAATGAGCAGTTCTTC. Protein product: CASSFLAGEGNEQFF.

This clone was observed a single time. The chain joins TRBV5-1 to TRBJ1-6; perhaps TRBD1 as D (5 bases). The CDR3 has 15 residues. CDR1 SGHRS and CDR2 YFSETQ come from the germline V gene. V was shortened by 0 bases and J by 7 bases, with 11 bases between the two germline ends. The CDR3 spells CASSLDGGGNSPLHF. For the CDR3, the DNA is TGCGCCAGCAGCTTGGATGGCGGGGGGAATTCACCCCTCCACTTT.

V gene TRBV15 combines with J gene TRBJ1-2; a weak D match, TRBD1 (6 bases). Germline values: CDR1 LNHNV, CDR2 YYDKDF (reference sequence). Trimming stripped 4 bases from V and 3 bases from J, with 15 bases between. The CDR3 has 15 amino acids. DNA of the CDR3: TGTGCCACCAGCAAAGTTCAGGGGCAGGACTATGGCTACACCTTC. It is translated as CATSKVQGQDYGYTF.

Concerning this clone itself: A junction boundary mismatches the germline segment, possibly from a read error. J is TRBJ2-1 and V is TRBV7-7; weak D call: TRBD2 (5 bases). Germline assignment: CDR1 SSHAT and CDR2 FNYEAQ (reference sequence). The CDR3 sequence is 20 residues long. The CDR3 DNA reads TGTGCTAGCAGCTTAGCGCCGAAATCGATCGGAGAGAGCTCCTACAATGAGCAGTTCTTC. It encodes CASSLAPKSIGESSYNEQFF. Complete variable domain (other parts from reference TRBV7-7 and TRBJ2-1): GAGVSQSPRYKVTKRGQDVTLRCDPISSHATLYWYQQALGQGPEFLTYFNYEAQPDKSGLPSDRFSAERPEGSISTLTIQRTEQRDSAMYRCASSLAPKSIGESSYNEQFFGPGTRLTVL.